This entry features one TCR beta chain sequence. Germline V gene sequence: CDR1 LNHNV, CDR2 YYDKDF (reference sequence). The CDR3 consists of 13 residues. The J segment lost 8 bases and the V segment lost 5 bases, leaving 7 bases of the junction unmatched. This entry belongs to a study of blood T cell repertoires in COVID-19. Study context: T cells, B-cell-depleted T cells, or PBMCs provided the cDNA or gDNA that served as material.

Authors' data handling: Estimation of nucleated cell counts was performed using reference gene primer amplification. Produced via immunoSEQ multiplex PCR; TCRdb's table is partial and in-frame only. V, J and clone size were drawn from that table, and D and trimming were deduced from the DNA. The sample carries roughly 230,000 clones, approximately 92% recorded once. The sample was peripheral blood. The TCR sequence derives from a woman between 35 and 50 years old who had recovered from COVID-19. The gene calls are TRBV15 and TRBJ1-2, with TRBD1 matching over 8 bases. CDR3 region: CATSQRTGSGYTF. DNA of the CDR3: TGTGCCACCAGCCAACGGACAGGGAGCGGCTACACCTTC.